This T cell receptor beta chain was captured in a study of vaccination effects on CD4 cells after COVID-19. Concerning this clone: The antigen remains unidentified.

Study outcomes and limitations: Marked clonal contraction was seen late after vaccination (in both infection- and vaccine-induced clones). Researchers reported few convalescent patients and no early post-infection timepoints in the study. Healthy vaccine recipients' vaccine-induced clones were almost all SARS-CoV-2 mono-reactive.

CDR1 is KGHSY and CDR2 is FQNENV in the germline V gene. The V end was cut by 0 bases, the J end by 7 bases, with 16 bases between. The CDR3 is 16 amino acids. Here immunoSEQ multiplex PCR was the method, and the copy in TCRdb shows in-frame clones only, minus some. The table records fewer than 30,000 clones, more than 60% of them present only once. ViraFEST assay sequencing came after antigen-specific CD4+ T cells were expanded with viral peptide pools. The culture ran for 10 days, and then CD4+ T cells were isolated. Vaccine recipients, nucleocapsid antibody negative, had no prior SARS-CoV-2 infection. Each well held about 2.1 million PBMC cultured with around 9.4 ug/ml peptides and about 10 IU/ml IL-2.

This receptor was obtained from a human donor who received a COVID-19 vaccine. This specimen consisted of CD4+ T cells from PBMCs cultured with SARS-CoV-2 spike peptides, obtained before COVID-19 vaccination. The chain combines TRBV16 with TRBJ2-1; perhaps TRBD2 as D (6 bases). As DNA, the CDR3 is TGTGCCAGCAGCCAATCGTTAAGGCCCCGGGGGAATGAGCAGTTCTTC. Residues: CASSQSLRPRGNEQFF.